These 14 T cell receptor beta chains share one sample of origin, sequenced in a study of lymphopenia after photon versus proton radiotherapy. Generated by immunoSEQ multiplex PCR, the TCRdb table keeps only in-frame clones and is missing some. The sample yields about 61,000 clones, 70% to 90% seen once. The sequencing here drew on peripheral blood, taken from a patient treated with photon-based radiotherapy. The receptors were gathered from a man aged 40-55 years with gastric cancer.

The chain combines TRBV5-6 with TRBJ1-1; D perhaps matches TRBD1 (5 bases). Germline V gene data show CDR1 as SGHDT and CDR2 as YYEEEE. The CDR3 runs 16 residues. Deletions cut 0 bases from V and 1 base from J, with 13 bases between. CDR3 coding DNA: TGTGCCAGCAGCTTGGGATCCGGGACTTCGAACACTGAAGCTTTCTTT. Its translation: CASSLGSGTSNTEAFF. The whole variable domain, remainder taken from reference TRBV5-6 and TRBJ1-1, is DAGVTQSPTHLIKTRGQQVTLRCSPKSGHDTVSWYQQALGQGPQFIFQYYEEEERQRGNFPDRFSGHQFPNYSSELNVNALLLGDSALYLCASSLGSGTSNTEAFFGQGTRLTVV.

Points on this clone: Other DNA sequences in this specimen translate into the identical CDR3. This chain joins TRBV6-5 and TRBJ2-2; 8 nucleotides match TRBD2. This CDR3 has 15 residues. Germline V gives CDR1 MNHEY, CDR2 SVGAGI. V was pared by 2 bases and J by 1 base, with 0 bases of the junction left unmatched. The CDR3 sequence is CASSYSGGNTGELFF. The CDR3 nucleotides read TGTGCCAGCAGTTACAGCGGGGGGAACACCGGGGAGCTGTTTTTT.

This chain connects TRBV5-4 to TRBJ1-4; D might be TRBD1 (5 bases). V lost 1 base, J lost 8 bases, and 6 bases lay in between. CDR1 is SGHNT, CDR2 YYREEE, per germline (reference sequence). This CDR3 has 12 residues. In DNA, the CDR3 is TGTGCCAGCAGCTTGAGGGGAGAAAAACTGTTTTTT. This translates into CASSLRGEKLFF.

This chain links TRBV7-3 with TRBJ1-1; D gene ambiguous. Trimming shortened V by 5 bases and J by 5 bases, and 18 bases separated the two germline ends. Germline CDR1 is SGHTA and CDR2 is FQGTGA. CDR3 length: 15 residues. The chain's CDR3 is CASSQWVGSRTEAFF. CDR3 coding DNA: TGTGCCAGCAGCCAGTGGGTCGGGAGTCGAACTGAAGCTTTCTTT.

V gene TRBV29-1 combines with J gene TRBJ1-1; the D gene is possibly TRBD1 (5 bases). Germline CDR1 is SQVTM and CDR2 is ANQGSEA. The ends were cut back, 4 bases at V and 3 bases at J, with 15 bases in the middle. CDR3 length: 14 residues. The CDR3 spells CSVAGRMMDTEAFF. CDR3 DNA: TGCAGCGTTGCAGGGAGGATGATGGACACTGAAGCTTTCTTT.

The chain combines TRBV7-9 with TRBJ1-2; maybe TRBD1 (6 bases). Germline-derived CDR1 and CDR2 are SEHNR and FQNEAQ (reference sequence). The CDR3 is 14 amino acids. Between the trimmed V and J ends, which lost 4 bases and 9 bases, there was a span of 18 bases. CDR3 in amino acids: CASSSREGGGRYTF. Written as DNA, the CDR3 is TGTGCCAGCAGCTCCCGGGAGGGGGGCGGGCGCTACACCTTC.

The chain combines TRBV18 with TRBJ1-6, with D possibly matching TRBD1 (6 bases). CDR1 is KGHSH, CDR2 LQKENI, per germline. This CDR3 spans 14 amino acids. Trimming cost V 0 bases and J 9 bases, with 9 bases left between them. The CDR3 here is CASSPPEGGSPLHF. The CDR3 DNA sequence: TGTGCCAGCTCACCACCAGAGGGGGGTTCACCCCTCCACTTT.

The sample holds one count of this clone. V and J are TRBV7-3 and TRBJ2-6; D is possibly TRBD1 (5 bases). This CDR3 comprises 17 residues. V lost 5 bases to trimming and J lost 0 bases, with 14 bases between them. The germline gives CDR1 SGHTA, CDR2 FQGTGA. CDR3 sequence: CASSPRQTSSGANVLTF. The CDR3 coding sequence is TGTGCCAGCAGCCCCCGACAGACCAGCTCTGGGGCCAACGTCCTGACTTTC. The whole variable domain, remainder taken from reference TRBV7-3 and TRBJ2-6, is GAGVSQTPSNKVTEKGKYVELRCDPISGHTALYWYRQSLGQGPEFLIYFQGTGAADDSGLPNDRFFAVRPEGSVSTLKIQRTERGDSAVYLCASSPRQTSSGANVLTFGAGSRLTVL.

V gene TRBV7-7 combines with J gene TRBJ2-5; D tentatively reads TRBD1 or TRBD2 (5 bases each). The V gene's germline CDR1 is SSHAT and CDR2 FNYEAQ (reference sequence). V lost 5 bases and J 5 bases, leaving 18 bases between the germline ends. There are 15 residues in the CDR3. Here the CDR3 reads CASSTGAKSGETQYF. The CDR3 DNA reads as TGTGCCAGCAGCACCGGGGCCAAGTCCGGGGAGACCCAGTACTTC.

The DNA of the CDR3 is TGTGCCAGCAGTTACACCCTCTCTGGAAACACCATATATTTT. Protein: CASSYTLSGNTIYF. V usage is TRBV6-5 and J usage is TRBJ1-3, with no clear D. The CDR3 runs 14 residues. V was cut by 2 bases and J by 0 bases, with 5 bases left in between. The germline V gene encodes CDR1 MNHEY and CDR2 SVGAGI.

This rearrangement joins TRBV6-1 to TRBJ2-7, with 8 positions matching TRBD1. J lost 6 bases, V lost 3 bases, and 16 bases had no gene match. Germline loops: CDR1 MNHNS, CDR2 SASEGT. CDR3 length equals 17 residues. CDR3 sequence: CASSDEGGWDRRPEQYF. As DNA, the CDR3 is TGTGCCAGCAGTGATGAAGGGGGGTGGGACAGGCGGCCCGAGCAGTACTTC.

The chain employs TRBV28 and TRBJ1-2; D remains unclear. Germline V gene data show CDR1 as MDHEN and CDR2 as SYDVKM. V was pared by 1 base and J by 2 bases, with 5 bases between. The CDR3 runs 13 residues. This chain's CDR3 is CASSLFENYGYTF. DNA of the CDR3: TGTGCCAGCAGTTTATTTGAAAACTATGGCTACACCTTC.

The chain uses TRBV7-8 and TRBJ2-7; TRBD1 agrees at 7 bases. CDR3 size: 15 residues. Per the germline V gene, CDR1 is SGHVS and CDR2 is FQNEAQ. V dropped 4 bases and J dropped 5; count of bases not matched to a gene: 11. In DNA, the CDR3 is TGTGCCAGCAGCTCACAGGGGCTTCCAGAGGACGAGCAGTACTTC. Protein: CASSSQGLPEDEQYF.

The chain employs TRBV7-3 and TRBJ1-1; D unclear. V was pared by 5 bases and J by 0 bases, with 13 bases between. The CDR3 sequence is 15 residues long. Germline lookup yields CDR1 SGHTA and CDR2 FQGTGA. The CDR3 DNA reads TGTGCCAGCAGCCCCCAAGGACTGATGAACACTGAAGCTTTCTTT. Its protein is CASSPQGLMNTEAFF.